The entry below gives a single TCR beta chain sequence along with its context. The antigen this receptor binds is unknown. The record has no base qualities; no much larger clone is one base away. The CDR3 regions of human TCRbeta chains were analyzed by immunosequencing. In the original analysis: TCRs in the repertoires were compared against a reference library of SARS-CoV-2-specific TCRs that had been generated with the MIRA antigen-specificity platform. Breadth was defined as the fraction of unique TCRs that were SARS-CoV-2-associated, and depth was defined as the fraction of total T cells that were SARS-CoV-2-associated. Each spike-specific TCR was assigned to its reactive spike region and to a CD4 or CD8 class using the MIRA data. Log10-transformed breadth and depth values were compared by one-way ANOVA with Sidak's multiple comparisons tests. As stored in TCRdb, this immuneACCESS dataset retains in-frame rearrangements with V and J assigned. A fraction of the clones does not appear; measured against another copy, unresolved V genes explain less than half of the discrepancy, and the remainder lacks a known reason. That table is the source of V, J and clone size, and D and trimming were worked out from the DNA. For this sample there are roughly 150,000 clones; more than 85% appear just once. Of the sample, around 1.2% is held by the ten largest clones.

CDR1 is given as MNHEY and CDR2 as SVGEGT, both from the germline V gene. The CDR3 covers 15 residues, taking in both the cysteine and the phenylalanine. Solely the CDR3 DNA is kept, with 45 bases framed from the first base. V is reduced by 0 bases and J by 0 bases, leaving a spacing of 6 bases between them. What this sample's time point label stands for: about 28 days (+/-7) after the second vaccine dose. AZD1222 recipients given second doses at about 4 weeks or at about 12 weeks were pooled, since spike-specific TCR depth and breadth were not found to differ between the two schedules. The vaccinee samples were drawn from two UK trials, COV001 and COV002, one of which was a single-blind randomized controlled phase 2/3 trial testing AZD1222 (ChAdOx1 nCoV-19) in healthy adults. Trial participant PBMC samples were collected at day 0 and day 28 after the second dose for TCRbeta chain sequencing. These data belong to a study of T cell responses to AZD1222 COVID-19 vaccine (dated by TCRdb to the early 2020s). As for the study more broadly: TCR sequencing was performed for some 250 trial participants, of whom some 200 were given two doses of AZD1222 and around 25 were given two doses of MenACWY control vaccine. Enrollment into the trials was organized by age into subgroups of 18-55, 56-69 and 70-plus years, and those subgroups contained approximately 150, 30 and 60 TCR-sequenced participants, respectively. Study-wide findings and limitations: Nearly half of unique spike-specific TCRs reportedly recognized epitopes outside regions mutated in the B.1.351 and B.1.1.7 variants. After two AZD1222 doses, spike-specific TCR breadth and depth were significantly higher than at day 0 and than in MenACWY recipients. Because no day 14 peak-response samples were available, repertoires were characterized only after the peak T cell response. Conclusions about previously exposed vaccinees are limited because only six or seven AZD1222 recipients were SARS-CoV-2 seropositive at baseline. Participants were mostly white British, with more females than males. The authors suggested clonal diversity may have been underestimated. The whole spike protein was spanned by vaccine-associated CD4 TCRs, and dominant responses were seen in regions 160-218 and 743-854. In the small 56-69-year group, the increase in depth fell short of significance, most likely because of low power.

The V and J segments used are TRBV6-2 or TRBV6-3 and TRBJ1-5; no D gene can be assigned with confidence. This sample comprised peripheral blood, obtained 28 days after the second AZD1222 dose. The clonotype comes from an adult who received the AZD1222 COVID-19 vaccine. The DNA sequence is given as TGTGCCAGCAGTTACTCCGCCCATAGCAATCAGCCCCAGCATTTT. This sequence encodes CASSYSAHSNQPQHF.